Following are 14 T cell receptor beta chains from one sample sequenced in a study of lymphopenia after photon versus proton radiotherapy. Method: immunoSEQ multiplex PCR; TCRdb's copy keeps in-frame clones and lacks some. The table has approximately 30,000 clones, around 85% seen once. This material consisted of peripheral blood, taken from a patient treated with photon-based radiotherapy. Every receptor here comes from a man in his forties or fifties with gastric cancer.

This rearrangement joins TRBV11-2 to TRBJ2-7; 9 bases align to TRBD1. CDR1 and CDR2 (germline): SGHAT, FQNNGV. CDR3 length equals 14 residues. The junction had 5 bases not matched to a gene; V was cut back by 5 bases and J by 3 bases. DNA for the CDR3: TGTGCCAGCAGCAACCGGGACAGGGACTACGAGCAGTACTTC. Amino acids: CASSNRDRDYEQYF.

The V call is TRBV27, the J call TRBJ1-2; a possible D gene is TRBD1 (6 bases). This CDR3 contains 13 residues. V gave up 0 bases and J gave up 7 bases, with 9 bases separating them. Germline CDR1 and CDR2: MNHEY and SMNVEV (reference sequence). The CDR3: CASSLSLGAGYTF. For the CDR3, the DNA is TGTGCCAGCAGTTTATCGTTGGGGGCTGGCTACACCTTC.

This chain uses TRBV6-1 with TRBJ1-1, with unresolved D. Between the trimmed V and J ends, which lost 6 bases and 3 bases, there was a span of 8 bases. The CDR3 sequence is 12 residues long. The germline V gene has CDR1 MNHNS and CDR2 SASEGT. The CDR3 DNA is TGTGCCAGCAGGAAGGGCTACACTGAAGCTTTCTTT. Translation gives CASRKGYTEAFF.

This clone is a singleton in its sample. This chain uses TRBV7-2 with TRBJ1-3; D is unresolved. Germline CDR1 SGHTA, CDR2 FQGNSA. The CDR3 is 15 amino acids. Trimming took 1 base from V and 4 from J, leaving 11 bases between them. This chain's CDR3 is CASSLGVAKGNTIYF. The CDR3 DNA sequence: TGTGCCAGCAGCTTAGGCGTGGCGAAGGGAAACACCATATATTTT.

This chain connects TRBV2 to TRBJ2-7; TRBD1 aligns across 8 bases. Germline trimming cut 3 bases from V and 13 bases from J; bases unmatched to any gene: 8. The germline CDR1 and CDR2 sequences are SNHLY and FYNNEI. The CDR3 has 12 amino acids. The CDR3 sequence is CASSDSGQAAYF. CDR3 in DNA: TGTGCCAGCAGTGACTCGGGACAGGCTGCTTACTTC.

This chain joins TRBV9 and TRBJ2-3, with a weak D call TRBD1 (6 bases). V lost 2 bases to trimming and J lost 9 bases, with 13 bases between them. In germline, CDR1 is SGDLS, CDR2 YYNGEE. The CDR3 spans 13 residues. The DNA of the CDR3 is TGTGCCAGCAGCGTTGGGACACCGGACACGCAGTATTTT. This translates into CASSVGTPDTQYF.

The V gene is TRBV29-1, the J gene TRBJ2-1; D tentatively fits TRBD1 or TRBD2 (5 bases each). CDR1 and CDR2 (germline): SQVTM, ANQGSEA. The CDR3 has 16 residues. Trimming removed 5 bases from V and 4 bases from J, with 21 bases in between. This CDR3 is CSVQRDPEQYYNEQFF. In DNA form, the CDR3 reads TGCAGCGTTCAAAGGGACCCGGAACAGTATTACAATGAGCAGTTCTTC.

This clone was picked up a small number of times. The chain combines TRBV4-1 with TRBJ1-6; 8 nucleotides line up with TRBD1. CDR3 size: 14 residues. The trim removed 4 bases at V and 11 bases at J, leaving 7 bases unmatched. Germline-derived CDR1 and CDR2 are MGHRA and YSYEKL. CDR3 residues: CASSRGQGEAPLHF. The DNA for the CDR3 is TGCGCCAGCAGCCGTGGACAGGGTGAAGCACCCCTCCACTTT.

J is TRBJ2-1 and V is TRBV15, with D perhaps given as TRBD1 or TRBD2 (5 bases each). CDR1 and CDR2 from the germline V gene are LNHNV and YYDKDF (reference sequence). V lost 0 bases and J 1 base, leaving 16 bases between the germline ends. The length of the CDR3 is 18 residues. The CDR3 DNA follows: TGTGCCACCAGCAGAGATAGGACTGGGGGTTGGTCCTACAATGAGCAGTTCTTC. Translation gives CATSRDRTGGWSYNEQFF.

This clone was detected only once. This chain links TRBV5-6 with TRBJ1-5; 8 bases map to TRBD1. From germline, CDR1 is SGHDT and CDR2 YYEEEE. The CDR3 runs 18 residues. The trim removed 2 bases at V and 2 bases at J, leaving 12 bases unmatched. The CDR3, as DNA: TGTGCCAGCAGCTTACTAGTAACAGGGGGAAATGGCAATCAGCCCCAGCATTTT. Amino acid sequence: CASSLLVTGGNGNQPQHF.

V and J are TRBV10-3 and TRBJ2-3; D remains unclear. Germline CDR1 is ENHRY and CDR2 is SYGVKD. Trimming took off 8 bases at V and 0 bases at J, with 9 bases between the two ends. The CDR3 contains 13 residues. For the CDR3, the DNA is TGTGCCATCTGGGGATATAGCACAGATACGCAGTATTTT. Residues: CAIWGYSTDTQYF.

The gene calls are TRBV18 and TRBJ1-6; 7 nucleotides align to TRBD1. The CDR3 is 16 amino acids. Germline assignment: CDR1 KGHSH and CDR2 LQKENI. Germline trimming cut 2 bases from V and 7 bases from J; bases unmatched to any gene: 8. Here the CDR3 DNA reads TGTGCCAGCTCACCAGGATGGGGACAGTTAAATTCACCCCTCCACTTT. Protein product: CASSPGWGQLNSPLHF.

The chain carries TRBV11-3 and TRBJ2-1, with D perhaps being TRBD1 or TRBD2 (6 bases each). The V end was cut by 5 bases, the J end by 5 bases, with 16 bases between. The CDR3 has 15 amino acids. The V gene's germline CDR1 is SGHNT and CDR2 YENEEA. The CDR3 loop is CASSPGAFGNNEQFF. CDR3 sequence (DNA): TGTGCCAGCAGCCCGGGGGCCTTCGGGAACAATGAGCAGTTCTTC. The complete variable domain, with remaining parts taken from reference TRBV11-3 and TRBJ2-1, reads EAGVVQSPRYKIIEKKQPVAFWCNPISGHNTLYWYLQNLGQGPELLIRYENEEAVDDSQLPKDRFSAERLKGVDSTLKIQPAELGDSAVYLCASSPGAFGNNEQFFGPGTRLTVL.

The V gene is TRBV12-5, the J gene TRBJ2-7; tentative D call: TRBD1 (6 bases). The germline gives CDR1 LGHNT, CDR2 FRNRAP. The V and J ends lost 1 base and 2 bases respectively, with 9 bases between them. The CDR3 runs to 14 residues. CDR3 nucleotides: TGTGCTAGTGGTTTGGGGGACAAGCCCTACGAGCAGTACTTC. Translated: CASGLGDKPYEQYF. Supplemented by reference TRBV12-5 and TRBJ2-7, the full variable domain reads DARVTQTPRHKVTEMGQEVTMRCQPILGHNTVFWYRQTMMQGLELLAYFRNRAPLDDSGMPKDRFSAEMPDATLATLKIQPSEPRDSAVYFCASGLGDKPYEQYFGPGTRLTVT.